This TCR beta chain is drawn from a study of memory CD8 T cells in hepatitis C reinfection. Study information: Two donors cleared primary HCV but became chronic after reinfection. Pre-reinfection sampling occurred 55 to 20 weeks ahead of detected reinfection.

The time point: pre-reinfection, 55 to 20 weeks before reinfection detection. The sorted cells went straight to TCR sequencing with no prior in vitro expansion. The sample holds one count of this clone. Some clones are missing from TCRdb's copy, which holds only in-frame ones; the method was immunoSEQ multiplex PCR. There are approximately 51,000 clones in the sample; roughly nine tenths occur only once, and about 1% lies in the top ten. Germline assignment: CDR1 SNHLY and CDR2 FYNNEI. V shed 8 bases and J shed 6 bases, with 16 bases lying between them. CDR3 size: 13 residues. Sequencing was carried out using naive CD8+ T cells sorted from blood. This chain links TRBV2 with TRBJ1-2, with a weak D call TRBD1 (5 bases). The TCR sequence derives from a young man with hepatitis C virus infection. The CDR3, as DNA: TGTGCCAGCGTGGACACGTTCAGGGATGGCTACACCTTC. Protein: CASVDTFRDGYTF.